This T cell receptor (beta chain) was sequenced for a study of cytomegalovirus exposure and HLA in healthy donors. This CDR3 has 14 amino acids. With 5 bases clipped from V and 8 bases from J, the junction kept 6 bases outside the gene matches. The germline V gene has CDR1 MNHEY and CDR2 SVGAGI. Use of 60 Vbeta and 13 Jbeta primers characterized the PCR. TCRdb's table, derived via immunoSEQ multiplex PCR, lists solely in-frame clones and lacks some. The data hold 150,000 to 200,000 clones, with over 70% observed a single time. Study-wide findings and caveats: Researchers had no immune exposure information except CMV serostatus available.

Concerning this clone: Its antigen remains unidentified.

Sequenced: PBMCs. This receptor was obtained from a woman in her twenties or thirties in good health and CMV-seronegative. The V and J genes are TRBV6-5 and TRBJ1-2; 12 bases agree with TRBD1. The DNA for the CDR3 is TGTGCCAGCAGTCCGGGACAGGGGGCGGGAGGCTACACCTTC. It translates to CASSPGQGAGGYTF.